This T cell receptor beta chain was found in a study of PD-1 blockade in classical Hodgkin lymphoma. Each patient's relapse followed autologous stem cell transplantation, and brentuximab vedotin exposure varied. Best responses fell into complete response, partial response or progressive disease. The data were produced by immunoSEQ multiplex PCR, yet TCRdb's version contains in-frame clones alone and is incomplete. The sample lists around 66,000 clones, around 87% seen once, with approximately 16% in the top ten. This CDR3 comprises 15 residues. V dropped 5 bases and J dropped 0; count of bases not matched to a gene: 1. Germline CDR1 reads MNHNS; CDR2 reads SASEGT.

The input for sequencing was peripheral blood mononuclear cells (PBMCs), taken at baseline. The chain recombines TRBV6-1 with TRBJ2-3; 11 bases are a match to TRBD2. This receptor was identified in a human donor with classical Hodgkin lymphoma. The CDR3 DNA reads TGTGCCAGCAGTCTAGCGGGGGGCAGCACAGATACGCAGTATTTT. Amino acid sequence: CASSLAGGSTDTQYF.